Following are 10 T cell receptor beta chains from one sample sequenced in a study of blood T cell repertoires in COVID-19. Repertoires were generated with immunoSEQ multiplex PCR, while TCRdb's copy carries only in-frame clones and drops some. The sample has about 310,000 clones; around 89% are singletons. The sequenced material came from peripheral blood. These receptors all stem from a woman aged 40 to 50 with COVID-19, enrolled during active disease.

This clone was observed once. The chain is built from TRBV7-9 and TRBJ1-6; D remains unclear. Germline CDR1 reads SEHNR; CDR2 reads FQNEAQ (reference sequence). The CDR3 is 14 amino acids. The V end was cut by 5 bases, the J end by 4 bases, with 9 bases between. The CDR3 is CASSPQTYNSPLHF. CDR3 coding DNA: TGTGCCAGCAGCCCACAAACATATAATTCACCCCTCCACTTT.

V and J are TRBV28 and TRBJ2-1, with 8 bases matching TRBD2. The CDR3 loop spans 14 amino acids. Germline CDR1 is MDHEN and CDR2 is SYDVKM. With 5 bases clipped from V and 5 bases from J, the junction kept 5 bases outside the gene matches. The CDR3 DNA sequence: TGTGCCAGCAGTCCGGGACTAGACAACAATGAGCAGTTCTTC. Amino acids: CASSPGLDNNEQFF. Filled out from reference TRBV28 and TRBJ2-1, the complete variable domain reads DVKVTQSSRYLVKRTGEKVFLECVQDMDHENMFWYRQDPGLGLRLIYFSYDVKMKEKGDIPEGYSVSREKKERFSLILESASTNQTSMYLCASSPGLDNNEQFFGPGTRLTVL.

The V call is TRBV5-1, the J call TRBJ1-2; no reliable D call. The CDR3 sequence is 14 residues long. V lost 5 bases to trimming and J lost 0 bases, with 11 bases between them. Germline V gene data show CDR1 as SGHRS and CDR2 as YFSETQ. For the CDR3, the DNA is TGCGCCAGCAGTGCTTCCGCGACTAACTATGGCTACACCTTC. This sequence encodes CASSASATNYGYTF.

The chain uses TRBV7-2 and TRBJ2-3; tentatively, D is TRBD2 (5 bases). Germline V gene lookup returns CDR1 SGHTA and CDR2 FQGNSA. V gave up 4 bases and J gave up 4 bases, with 9 bases separating them. The CDR3 spans 13 residues. The CDR3 here is CASSWSGADTQYF. The CDR3 coding sequence is TGTGCCAGCAGCTGGAGCGGTGCAGATACGCAGTATTTT.

V usage is TRBV5-4 and J usage is TRBJ1-5; no clear D gene. The CDR3 has 15 residues. V was trimmed by 0 bases and J by 7 bases, leaving 14 bases between them. The germline V gene encodes CDR1 SGHNT and CDR2 YYREEE (reference sequence). The CDR3 DNA reads as TGTGCCAGCAGCTTGGCTGCAGGAGGAGGACAGCCCCAGCATTTT. It yields the protein CASSLAAGGGQPQHF.

This clone has just one count. The chain links TRBV11-2 to TRBJ1-2; 10 nucleotides agree with TRBD1. There are 15 residues in the CDR3. Trimming cost V 0 bases and J 8 bases; bases outside gene matches: 6. CDR1 is SGHAT and CDR2 is FQNNGV in the germline V gene. CDR3 sequence (DNA): TGTGCCAGCAGCTTAGAGGGACAGGGGATCGAGGGCTACACCTTC. Its translation is CASSLEGQGIEGYTF.

V usage is TRBV18 and J usage is TRBJ1-1, with D possibly TRBD1 on 6 matching bases. The CDR3 runs to 19 residues. The germline CDR1 and CDR2 sequences are KGHSH and LQKENI. The germline V and J ends were trimmed by 1 base and 6 bases, with 27 bases remaining between them. This CDR3 reads CASSPLGRGGPGGGPEAFF. CDR3 bases: TGTGCCAGCTCACCACTTGGAAGAGGGGGACCTGGTGGGGGACCTGAAGCTTTCTTT.

The chain combines TRBV3-1 (or the pseudogene TRBV3-2) with TRBJ2-5, with D tentatively TRBD1 (6 bases). This CDR3 is 14 amino acids long. CDR1 is LGHDT, CDR2 YNNKEL, per germline (reference sequence). Trimming pared 5 bases from V and 2 bases from J, leaving 12 bases between. The CDR3: CASSSRQEQETQYF. DNA for the CDR3: TGTGCCAGCAGCTCCCGACAGGAACAAGAGACCCAGTACTTC.

The chain uses TRBV9 and TRBJ1-2, with 9 bases identical to TRBD1. This CDR3 is 16 amino acids long. CDR1 is SGDLS and CDR2 is YYNGEE in the germline V gene. V lost 2 bases to trimming and J lost 4 bases; unmatched junction nucleotides: 9. The chain's CDR3 is CASSVSRTGDTYGYTF. The CDR3 DNA sequence: TGTGCCAGCAGCGTCTCGCGGACAGGGGATACCTATGGCTACACCTTC.

The rearrangement links TRBV19 to TRBJ2-1; D perhaps matches TRBD2 (6 bases). The germline gives CDR1 LNHDA, CDR2 SQIVND (reference sequence). V was trimmed by 2 bases and J by 4 bases, leaving 9 bases between them. CDR3 size: 14 residues. Here the CDR3 DNA reads TGTGCCAGTAGTATATCCGGGACTTACAATGAGCAGTTCTTC. It translates to CASSISGTYNEQFF.